This entry concerns a single TCR beta chain. What it binds is unknown. The sample comes from a study of blood T cells in healthy people across ages. Notes on the study in general: Getting older went along with TCR beta diversity per million T cells dropping roughly linearly. There was a strong correlation between TCR beta diversity and naive T cell percentage. The unknown donor CMV status may have confounded expanded clonotype changes.

Combining a sample-barcoded 5' primer with a J-beta primer mix, a second PCR ran for 7 to 11 cycles. MiXCR, run by TCRdb on the 5' RACE reads, gives a single entry per CDR3 protein. This table holds approximately 700,000 distinct CDR3 sequences, about a third found once. The CDR3 contains 14 residues. Trimming stripped 1 base from V and 13 bases from J, with 18 bases between. The study drew donors from healthy Caucasian individuals in Russia aged 6 to 90. The origin of this receptor is a woman older than 75 in good health. Sequenced material: blood. V gene TRBV12-3 or TRBV12-4 combines with J gene TRBJ2-3; TRBD2 might be the D (5 bases). The CDR3: CASSLGGSADMEYF. CDR3 sequence (DNA): TGTGCCAGCAGTTTAGGTGGGAGCGCAGATATGGAGTATTTT.